The subject of this entry is one TCR beta chain. Its antigen is currently unknown. The data stem from a study of T cell responses to AZD1222 COVID-19 vaccine. Clones were read by immunoSEQ multiplex PCR, and TCRdb kept only the in-frame ones, dropping some. Altogether around 130,000 clones are present, approximately 93% being singletons, with the ten largest covering around 3.1%. CDR1 is MDHEN, CDR2 SYDVKM, per germline. The CDR3 spans 16 residues. The J segment lost 8 bases and the V segment lost 6 bases, leaving 13 bases of the junction unmatched. Study-wide results and limits: Reportedly, nearly half the spike-specific TCRs target unmutated variant regions.

The clonotype originates from an adult in good health. The chain uses TRBV28 and TRBJ1-2; 12 bases are a match to TRBD1. The sample here was peripheral blood, taken on day 0 of AZD1222 vaccination. The CDR3 is CASRPSGTGGAEGYTF. CDR3 coding DNA: TGTGCCAGCAGACCGTCCGGGACAGGGGGCGCGGAAGGCTACACCTTC.